The sequence of this T cell receptor (beta chain) was determined in a study of CD8+ T cells in alopecia areata. V was clipped by 8 bases and J by 4 bases; unmatched bases: 9. The CDR3 is 16 amino acids. CDR1 and CDR2 from the germline V gene are MDHEN and SYDVKM. This clone was recorded a few times. The treatment was: oral pan-JAK inhibitor, 5-10 mg twice daily. Sequencing templates came from extracted RNA that was reverse transcribed into cDNA. Sequenced by immunoSEQ multiplex PCR; TCRdb stores in-frame clones only, minus some. This table has a few hundred thousand clones, 35% to 45% appearing once. This specimen consisted of CD4+ T cells sorted from blood, obtained between weeks 30 and 35, from a patient treated with tofacitinib. The chain couples TRBV28 to TRBJ2-1; 12 bases fit TRBD2. This clonotype was sampled from a human donor with alopecia areata. CDR3 sequence: CASLSLAGGKYNEQFF. CDR3 nucleotides: TGTGCCAGCCTCTCACTAGCGGGGGGAAAATACAATGAGCAGTTCTTC.